The next 24 T cell receptor beta chains were all read from a single sample in a study of T cells after yellow fever vaccination. TCRdb itself ran the 5' RACE reads through MiXCR, one entry per CDR3 protein. In the table there are 500,000 to 650,000 distinct CDR3 sequences, 9% to 15% of which are singletons. The sample was PBMCs, taken on the day of the yellow fever booster vaccination. The receptors were gathered from a man aged 25 to 40 who received the YFV17D yellow fever vaccine.

J is TRBJ2-1 and V is TRBV29-1, with D possibly TRBD2 on 5 matching bases. Trimming left V 4 bases short and J 8 bases short, with 18 bases between. Germline CDR1 is SQVTM and CDR2 is ANQGSEA. The CDR3 runs to 14 residues. The CDR3 nucleotides are TGCAGCGTTGGAAAGCTAGCAAGCTTGGATGAGCAGTTCTTC. This sequence encodes CSVGKLASLDEQFF.

This chain joins TRBV12-3 or TRBV12-4 and TRBJ2-7, with TRBD2 matching over 8 bases. The CDR3 contains 15 residues. Trimming took 3 bases from V and 2 from J; bases not matched to a gene: 6. Written as DNA, the CDR3 is TGTGCCAGCAGTTTTGAGGGACTAGGACCCTACGAGCAGTACTTC. Translation: CASSFEGLGPYEQYF.

J is TRBJ1-1 and V is TRBV12-3 or TRBV12-4, with TRBD1 as a possible D gene (5 bases). This CDR3 has 14 amino acids. The V and J ends lost 3 bases and 7 bases respectively, with 15 bases between them. The CDR3 region is CASSFIARVSEAFF. The DNA for the CDR3 is TGTGCCAGCAGTTTTATAGCCAGGGTTAGTGAAGCTTTCTTT.

The chain uses TRBV9 and TRBJ2-5, with TRBD1 matching over 7 bases. The CDR3 contains 14 residues. The ends lost 3 bases at V and 1 base at J; junction bases unmatched: 3. Germline loops: CDR1 SGDLS, CDR2 YYNGEE. CDR3 DNA: TGTGCCAGCAGCGCCGCAGGGGGCCAAGAGACCCAGTACTTC. It encodes CASSAAGGQETQYF.

This clonotype was seen more than once but under ten times. Written as DNA, the CDR3 is TGTGCCAGCAGCCCCAGGGGAGTATTGAATAATTCACCCCTCCACTTT. Amino acid sequence: CASSPRGVLNNSPLHF. The rearrangement links TRBV7-2 to TRBJ1-6; the D gene is possibly TRBD1 (6 bases). CDR3 length equals 16 residues. CDR1 is SGHTA, CDR2 FQGNSA, per germline. V was pared by 5 bases and J by 5 bases, with 16 bases between.

This clonotype occurred many times. The chain joins TRBV18 to TRBJ2-1, with a tentative D call TRBD2 (6 bases). The CDR3 spans 16 residues. Germline V CDR1 and CDR2: KGHSH, LQKENI. The germline V and J ends were trimmed by 6 bases and 1 base, with 16 bases remaining between them. This chain's CDR3 is CASSTTGGRSYNEQFF. In nucleotides, the CDR3 is TGTGCCAGCTCCACCACCGGGGGTAGGTCCTACAATGAGCAGTTCTTC.

The V and J genes are TRBV11-3 and TRBJ2-2, with 7 bases fitting TRBD2. Trimming at V came to 4 bases and at J to 4 bases, leaving 6 bases not matched to a gene. CDR1 is SGHNT, CDR2 YENEEA, per germline. The CDR3 extends over 15 amino acids. CDR3 sequence: CASSYSGTTTGELFF. The DNA of the CDR3 is TGTGCCAGCAGCTACTCCGGGACTACCACCGGGGAGCTGTTTTTT.

This chain connects TRBV30 to TRBJ1-4; D is undetermined. The CDR3 covers 13 residues. Per germline, CDR1 GTSNPN and CDR2 SVGIG (reference sequence). The V end was cut by 2 bases, the J end by 5 bases, with 9 bases between. The CDR3 loop is CAWSFQENEKLFF. DNA of the CDR3: TGTGCCTGGAGTTTTCAGGAGAATGAAAAACTGTTTTTT.

The V call is TRBV7-2, the J call TRBJ2-3; D may match TRBD1 or TRBD2 (6 bases each). V was cut by 5 bases and J by 1 base, with 13 bases left in between. There are 15 residues in the CDR3. Germline V gene sequence: CDR1 SGHTA, CDR2 FQGNSA. In DNA form, the CDR3 reads TGTGCCAGCAGCCAGTTGAGGGGGGGCACAGATACGCAGTATTTT. Translating it yields CASSQLRGGTDTQYF.

The rearrangement uses TRBV30 and TRBJ1-4; 9 positions agree with TRBD1. The CDR3 runs 13 residues. V trimming: 1 base; J trimming: 14 bases; junction bases outside the gene matches: 8. Germline CDR1 reads GTSNPN; CDR2 reads SVGIG (reference sequence). CDR3 nucleotides: TGTGCCTGGAGTGCCACAGGACAGGGGTTTCTGTTTTTT. Its protein product is CAWSATGQGFLFF.

The chain combines TRBV4-3 with TRBJ2-5; 12 bases line up with TRBD2. The length of the CDR3 is 15 residues. With V trimmed by 5 bases and J by 4 bases, 5 bases remained unmatched. The germline V gene encodes CDR1 LGHNA and CDR2 YSLEER. This CDR3 is CASSSTSGSGETQYF. CDR3 DNA sequence: TGCGCCAGCAGCTCGACTAGCGGGAGTGGAGAGACCCAGTACTTC.

V and J are TRBV18 and TRBJ1-1; D is unresolved. Trimming cost V 5 bases and J 5 bases, with 12 bases left between them. The CDR3 length is 13 residues. Germline V gene lookup returns CDR1 KGHSH and CDR2 LQKENI. This CDR3 is CASSTGRETEAFF. The CDR3 nucleotides are TGTGCCAGCTCAACGGGTCGAGAAACTGAAGCTTTCTTT.

This clonotype was found a few times. This rearrangement joins TRBV29-1 to TRBJ2-3; perhaps TRBD2 as D (6 bases). V gave up 4 bases and J gave up 4 bases, with 15 bases separating them. The CDR3 runs to 14 residues. CDR1 and CDR2 (germline): SQVTM, ANQGSEA. CDR3 sequence reads: CSVGVADKSDTQYF. Written as DNA, the CDR3 is TGCAGCGTTGGTGTAGCGGATAAATCAGATACGCAGTATTTT.

This clonotype appeared a few times. This sequence joins TRBV7-2 and TRBJ2-5; TRBD1 matches at 11 bases. The V gene's germline CDR1 is SGHTA and CDR2 FQGNSA. The J segment lost 4 bases and the V segment lost 4 bases, leaving 2 bases of the junction unmatched. This CDR3 has 14 residues. In DNA form, the CDR3 reads TGTGCCAGCAGCTGGGACAGGGGGGGAGAGACCCAGTACTTC. Its protein product is CASSWDRGGETQYF. Based on the CDR3 plus reference TRBV7-2 and TRBJ2-5, the full variable domain is GAGVSQSPSNKVTEKGKDVELRCDPISGHTALYWYRQSLGQGLEFLIYFQGNSAPDKSGLPSDRFSAERTGGSVSTLTIQRTQQEDSAVYLCASSWDRGGETQYFGPGTRLLVL.

The chain links TRBV6-6 to TRBJ2-7; no firm D call. Trimming took 5 bases from V and 6 from J, leaving 11 bases between them. The germline gives CDR1 MNHNY, CDR2 SVGAGI (reference sequence). The CDR3 is 12 amino acids. The CDR3 loop is CASSGIRSEQYF. The CDR3 DNA reads TGTGCCAGCAGTGGAATTAGATCCGAGCAGTACTTC.

This clonotype was recorded many times. One junction end disagrees with the germline gene, perhaps due to a read error. The CDR3 DNA sequence: TGCGCCAGCAGCCCTCGCGGGGCTGCCTACAATGAGCAGTTCTTC. Protein: CASSPRGAAYNEQFF. V and J are TRBV5-4 and TRBJ2-1; possibly TRBD2 for D (6 bases). Germline V gene sequence: CDR1 SGHNT, CDR2 YYREEE (reference sequence). There are 15 residues in the CDR3.

This clonotype came up many times. The CDR3 protein is CASSSPGLPEQFF. DNA for the CDR3: TGTGCCAGCAGCTCCCCGGGCCTACCAGAGCAGTTCTTC. The V gene is TRBV7-6, the J gene TRBJ2-1; the D is unclear. CDR3 size: 13 residues. The germline gives CDR1 SGHVS, CDR2 FNYEAQ. Trimming stripped 4 bases from V and 10 bases from J, with 14 bases between.

V usage is TRBV5-5 and J usage is TRBJ2-3, with D maybe TRBD1 (6 bases). The germline V gene has CDR1 SGHKS and CDR2 YYEKEE (reference sequence). The CDR3 length is 15 residues. V gave up 4 bases and J gave up 2 bases, with 14 bases separating them. The CDR3 loop reads CASSILQGYTDTQYF. The CDR3 DNA is TGTGCCAGCAGCATTCTCCAGGGGTACACAGATACGCAGTATTTT.

The chain recombines TRBV20-1 with TRBJ1-3, with 9 bases that match TRBD1. Trimming at V came to 0 bases and at J to 3 bases, leaving 3 bases not matched to a gene. CDR3 length: 15 residues. Germline V gene data show CDR1 as DFQATT and CDR2 as SNEGSKA (reference sequence). CDR3 region: CSARDTGGSGNTIYF. The DNA for the CDR3 is TGCAGTGCTAGAGACACAGGGGGCAGTGGAAACACCATATATTTT.

This clonotype has only a few counts. The rearrangement links TRBV7-9 to TRBJ2-1; TRBD2 agrees at 7 bases. The CDR3 covers 15 residues. Looked up from germline, CDR1 is SEHNR and CDR2 is FQNEAQ (reference sequence). The trim removed 5 bases at V and 3 bases at J, leaving 7 bases unmatched. CDR3: CASSPRSGNYNEQFF. For the CDR3, the DNA is TGTGCCAGCAGCCCCCGCAGCGGGAACTACAATGAGCAGTTCTTC.

V gene TRBV12-3 or TRBV12-4 combines with J gene TRBJ1-2; no firm D call. CDR3 length equals 14 residues. Trimming removed 3 bases at V and 5 bases at J, with 13 bases between. CDR3 nucleotides: TGTGCCAGCAGTTTTGGTGCAGGCCCTTATGGCTACACCTTC. Encoded protein: CASSFGAGPYGYTF.

This chain links TRBV27 with TRBJ1-1, with D possibly TRBD1 on 6 matching bases. The V end lost 4 bases, the J end lost 7 bases, and 16 bases lay between the germline ends. The CDR3 is 14 amino acids. Germline-derived CDR1 and CDR2 are MNHEY and SMNVEV (reference sequence). The DNA for the CDR3 is TGTGCCAGCAGTTATATGAGGGGGGCTGGTGAAGCTTTCTTT. Amino acids: CASSYMRGAGEAFF.

J is TRBJ2-2 and V is TRBV5-1; 8 bases match TRBD1. Germline V gene data show CDR1 as SGHRS and CDR2 as YFSETQ. The ends lost 4 bases at V and 5 bases at J; junction bases unmatched: 4. CDR3 length: 14 residues. CDR3 DNA: TGCGCCAGCAGCGAGGACAGGGCAACCGGGGAGCTGTTTTTT. This encodes CASSEDRATGELFF.

V and J are TRBV24-1 and TRBJ2-1, with D unclear. There are 13 residues in the CDR3. The V end lost 9 bases, the J end lost 1 base, and 9 bases lay between the germline ends. Germline values: CDR1 KGHDR, CDR2 SFDVKD. CDR3 nucleotide sequence: TGTGCCACCGAAAGTGGGTCCTACAATGAGCAGTTCTTC. This translates into CATESGSYNEQFF.